This TCR beta chain was captured by sequencing in a study of control samples from healthy donors and cancer patients. Germline V gives CDR1 MNHEY, CDR2 SMNVEV (reference sequence). V shed 0 bases and J 0 bases; nucleotides not matched to a gene: 1. The CDR3 spans 16 residues. The protocol was immunoSEQ multiplex PCR, while the TCRdb copy is restricted to in-frame clones and leaves out a portion. The data show tens of thousands of clones, with about 88% seen just once and about 38% held by the top ten. The chain has TRBV27 and TRBJ2-1, with 8 bases matching TRBD1. Sequencing was carried out using PBMCs. The sequence came from a man between 65 and 85 years old with lung cancer. The CDR3 DNA reads as TGTGCCAGCAGTTTATCCGGGACAGGCTCCTACAATGAGCAGTTCTTC. Amino acids: CASSLSGTGSYNEQFF.